The next 23 T cell receptor beta chains were all read from a single sample in a study of blood T cell repertoires in COVID-19. Sequencing used immunoSEQ multiplex PCR; TCRdb keeps in-frame clones, though not all of them. Among 130,000 to 150,000 clones listed, around 90% were seen once. The source material was peripheral blood. These receptors all come from a man in his 70s with acute or convalescent COVID-19.

V is TRBV5-1 and J is TRBJ2-3, with 8 bases that match TRBD1. The CDR3 totals 14 residues. With V trimmed by 3 bases and J by 6 bases, 6 bases remained unmatched. The V gene's germline CDR1 is SGHRS and CDR2 YFSETQ. The CDR3 loop is CASSYGQGEDTQYF. In DNA, the CDR3 is TGCGCCAGCAGCTACGGACAGGGCGAGGATACGCAGTATTTT.

This clone was recorded once. This rearrangement joins TRBV6-5 to TRBJ1-4; no clear D. This CDR3 has 15 residues. Germline V lookup: CDR1 MNHEY, CDR2 SVGAGI. Trimming took off 6 bases at V and 0 bases at J, with 11 bases between the two ends. CDR3 in DNA: TGTGCCAGCAGAGTCCGGAGAGCAACTAATGAAAAACTGTTTTTT. This encodes CASRVRRATNEKLFF.

This rearrangement joins TRBV6-5 to TRBJ1-6, with D tentatively TRBD1 (6 bases). The germline gives CDR1 MNHEY, CDR2 SVGAGI. Between the trimmed V and J ends, which lost 6 bases and 7 bases, there was a span of 10 bases. The CDR3 is 13 amino acids. CDR3 DNA sequence: TGTGCCAGCAGGACAGGATTAAATTCACCCCTCCACTTT. Translated: CASRTGLNSPLHF.

J is TRBJ1-2 and V is TRBV5-4; D is undetermined. V was cut by 1 base and J by 8 bases, with 9 bases left in between. CDR3 size: 12 residues. Per germline, CDR1 SGHNT and CDR2 YYREEE (reference sequence). CDR3 in DNA: TGTGCCAGCAGCTTGTTGGGCAACGGCTACACCTTC. Protein product: CASSLLGNGYTF.

This clone appeared a few times. The rearrangement uses TRBV6-6 and TRBJ1-5, with D possibly matching TRBD1 (6 bases). CDR1 is MNHNY and CDR2 is SVGAGI in the germline V gene (reference sequence). CDR3 size: 13 residues. V was pared by 11 bases and J by 3 bases, with 14 bases between. The CDR3 spells CASRQENNQPQHF. The CDR3 nucleotides are TGTGCCTCCCGACAGGAGAACAATCAGCCCCAGCATTTT.

The chain recombines TRBV19 with TRBJ2-7, with 7 bases fitting TRBD2. Germline CDR1 reads LNHDA; CDR2 reads SQIVND (reference sequence). V lost 2 bases to trimming and J lost 4 bases; unmatched junction nucleotides: 11. There are 16 residues in the CDR3. Here the CDR3 reads CASSIRLGGSEYEQYF. The CDR3 nucleotides read TGTGCCAGTAGTATACGTCTCGGCGGGAGCGAATACGAGCAGTACTTC. The entire variable domain, with the rest obtained from reference TRBV19 and TRBJ2-7, is as follows: DGGITQSPKYLFRKEGQNVTLSCEQNLNHDAMYWYRQDPGQGLRLIYYSQIVNDFQKGDIAEGYSVSREKKESFPLTVTSAQKNPTAFYLCASSIRLGGSEYEQYFGPGTRLTVT.

The V gene is TRBV6-4, the J gene TRBJ2-5, with D possibly TRBD2 on 6 matching bases. Germline lookup yields CDR1 MRHNA and CDR2 SNTAGT. The V gene lost 6 bases and the J gene lost 5 bases, with 13 bases spanning the gap. The CDR3 spans 13 residues. The CDR3 bases are TGTGCCAGCAGCAAGGACTATTGGGAGACCCAGTACTTC. As protein: CASSKDYWETQYF.

The CDR3 DNA is TGTGCCTGGGAGCCGGGACAGGGCTTCTACGAGCAGTACTTC. Its protein product is CAWEPGQGFYEQYF. This chain links TRBV30 with TRBJ2-7, with 9 nucleotides matching TRBD1. CDR1 and CDR2 (germline): GTSNPN, SVGIG (reference sequence). This CDR3 contains 14 residues. J lost 3 bases, V lost 5 bases, and 8 bases had no gene match.

This clone was observed a single time. The rearrangement joins TRBV9 to TRBJ1-2, with no clear D. The germline V gene has CDR1 SGDLS and CDR2 YYNGEE. The V gene lost 0 bases and the J gene lost 4 bases, with 16 bases spanning the gap. The CDR3 spans 16 residues. Here the CDR3 DNA reads TGTGCCAGCAGCGTAGGTGGTGGGGTTGGAGGCTATGGCTACACCTTC. Translated: CASSVGGGVGGYGYTF. Based on the CDR3 plus reference TRBV9 and TRBJ1-2, the full variable domain is DSGVTQTPKHLITATGQRVTLRCSPRSGDLSVYWYQQSLDQGLQFLIQYYNGEERAKGNILERFSAQQFPDLHSELNLSSLELGDSALYFCASSVGGGVGGYGYTFGSGTRLTVV.

The rearrangement links TRBV6-4 to TRBJ2-1, with 12 bases fitting TRBD2. This CDR3 contains 15 residues. Trimming at V came to 2 bases and at J to 6 bases, leaving 2 bases not matched to a gene. The germline V gene has CDR1 MRHNA and CDR2 SNTAGT. CDR3 in amino acids: CASSDLTSGSNEQFF. The DNA of the CDR3 is TGTGCCAGCAGTGACCTGACTAGCGGGAGCAATGAGCAGTTCTTC.

This chain uses TRBV12-3 or TRBV12-4 with TRBJ1-1; a weak D match, TRBD1 (5 bases). The CDR3 totals 13 residues. The ends were cut back, 7 bases at V and 4 bases at J, with 13 bases in the middle. Written as DNA, the CDR3 is TGTGCCAGCATTTACCAGGGAGGCACTGAAGCTTTCTTT. Translated: CASIYQGGTEAFF.

This sequence joins TRBV5-1 and TRBJ2-1, with 9 positions matching TRBD2. Losses at the gene ends were 2 bases for V and 0 bases for J; bases not matched to a gene: 9. Germline CDR1 SGHRS, CDR2 YFSETQ. The CDR3 runs 18 residues. In nucleotides, the CDR3 is TGCGCCAGCAGCTTCGCGCGGGAGGGCCTCAGCTCCTACAATGAGCAGTTCTTC. It codes for CASSFAREGLSSYNEQFF.

This sequence joins TRBV3-1 (or the pseudogene TRBV3-2) and TRBJ2-3; possibly TRBD2 for D (5 bases). CDR1 is LGHDT, CDR2 YNNKEL, per germline (reference sequence). V lost 5 bases to trimming and J lost 6 bases, with 15 bases between them. The CDR3 has 14 residues. The CDR3 here is CASSGRGLADTQYF. CDR3 in DNA: TGTGCCAGCAGCGGAAGAGGTCTAGCCGATACGCAGTATTTT.

This clone came up once. The CDR3 reads CASSEEGDTEAFF. The CDR3 DNA follows: TGTGCCAGCAGTGAAGAGGGGGACACTGAAGCTTTCTTT. The chain has TRBV2 and TRBJ1-1; D might be TRBD1 (6 bases). CDR1 and CDR2 from the germline V gene are SNHLY and FYNNEI. CDR3 size: 13 residues. V dropped 1 base and J dropped 3 bases, with 6 bases sitting between them.

This sequence joins TRBV5-1 and TRBJ1-1; 10 bases line up with TRBD1. The CDR3 has 16 residues. Germline CDR1 reads SGHRS; CDR2 reads YFSETQ. V dropped 4 bases and J dropped 0; count of bases not matched to a gene: 6. The CDR3 region is CASSPGQGNLNTEAFF. The CDR3 DNA sequence: TGCGCCAGCAGCCCGGGACAGGGGAACTTGAACACTGAAGCTTTCTTT.

CDR3 sequence (DNA): TGTGCCAGCAGCCCGGTTCAGGGTTCTCCTGGAAACACCATATATTTT. It is translated as CASSPVQGSPGNTIYF. V is TRBV3-1 (or the pseudogene TRBV3-2) and J is TRBJ1-3; possible D gene TRBD1, 5 bases. CDR1 and CDR2 from the germline V gene are LGHDT and YNNKEL (reference sequence). The CDR3 runs to 16 residues. V was cut by 4 bases and J by 2 bases, with 15 bases left in between.

This chain joins TRBV27 and TRBJ1-2; weak D call: TRBD1 (5 bases). This CDR3 is built from 13 residues. With 4 bases removed from V and 8 bases from J, the gap between germline ends came to 14 bases. Germline CDR1 is MNHEY and CDR2 is SMNVEV (reference sequence). The CDR3 sequence is CASSWGPQGGYTF. The DNA for the CDR3 is TGTGCCAGCAGTTGGGGCCCGCAGGGCGGCTACACCTTC.

This chain links TRBV5-4 with TRBJ2-1; TRBD2 might be the D (6 bases). The CDR3 extends over 13 amino acids. CDR1 and CDR2 (germline): SGHNT, YYREEE (reference sequence). The V end lost 4 bases, the J end lost 8 bases, and 13 bases lay between the germline ends. The DNA for the CDR3 is TGTGCCAGCAGCCCAGGAGGGCTGGATGAGCAGTTCTTC. Amino acids: CASSPGGLDEQFF.

The rearrangement uses TRBV5-4 and TRBJ2-3; 12 positions match TRBD2. Trimming at V came to 4 bases and at J to 1 base, leaving 1 base not matched to a gene. The length of the CDR3 is 15 residues. Germline V gene lookup returns CDR1 SGHNT and CDR2 YYREEE (reference sequence). The CDR3 nucleotides are TGTGCCAGCAGCCTAGCGGGGGGGGGCACAGATACGCAGTATTTT. Translated: CASSLAGGGTDTQYF. Complete variable domain (other parts from reference TRBV5-4 and TRBJ2-3): ETGVTQSPTHLIKTRGQQVTLRCSSQSGHNTVSWYQQALGQGPQFIFQYYREEENGRGNFPPRFSGLQFPNYSSELNVNALELDDSALYLCASSLAGGGTDTQYFGPGTRLTVL.

The chain links TRBV5-1 to TRBJ2-7; 9 bases fit TRBD1. Germline-derived CDR1 and CDR2 are SGHRS and YFSETQ. V was pared by 4 bases and J by 5 bases, with 7 bases of the junction left unmatched. The CDR3 is 14 residues long. The CDR3 DNA follows: TGCGCCAGCAGCCTGGGACAGGGTCGGGACGAGCAGTACTTC. It specifies CASSLGQGRDEQYF.

The chain uses TRBV7-8 and TRBJ2-7; TRBD1 matches 7 bases. CDR1 SGHVS and CDR2 FQNEAQ come from the germline V gene. V dropped 5 bases and J dropped 3; count of bases not matched to a gene: 7. The CDR3 contains 14 residues. CDR3 residues: CASSRSGTVYEQYF. The CDR3 DNA is TGTGCCAGCAGCCGCAGTGGGACAGTCTACGAGCAGTACTTC.

V is TRBV6-5 and J is TRBJ1-6; 7 positions agree with TRBD1. This CDR3 is 14 amino acids long. The junction had 7 bases not matched to a gene; V was cut back by 6 bases and J by 8 bases. Germline assignment: CDR1 MNHEY and CDR2 SVGAGI. CDR3 in amino acids: CASRSTGQHSPLHF. In DNA, the CDR3 is TGTGCCAGCAGGTCGACAGGGCAACATTCACCCCTCCACTTT.

The genes are TRBV18 and TRBJ1-1; the D gene is possibly TRBD1 (5 bases). Germline V gene lookup returns CDR1 KGHSH and CDR2 LQKENI. The ends were cut back, 1 base at V and 7 bases at J, with 10 bases in the middle. This CDR3 is built from 13 residues. DNA for the CDR3: TGTGCCAGCTCACCACTCCTCGACAGTGAAGCTTTCTTT. It encodes CASSPLLDSEAFF.